These T cell receptor beta chains were read from a single sample in a study of identical twins. MiXCR, applied by TCRdb to the 5' RACE reads, yields one record per CDR3 protein. The sample carries some 900,000 distinct CDR3 sequences, 10% to 15% recorded once. This sample also appeared in a second study, on yellow fever vaccine responses in identical twins.

The sample taken for sequencing was PBMCs. The source of these receptors is a woman aged 18 to 35 in good health. Both conserved end residues are part of each CDR3. The D gene is left open where the match is weak. Clone size is given for some rows only: seen once, a few or many times, or a class if the clone is expanded.

TRBV24-1	NA	TRBJ2-1	NA	TGTGCCACCAGTGATTTGGCCGCAAGTGAGCAGTTCTTC	CATSDLAASEQFF
TRBV12-3/TRBV12-4	many	TRBJ2-5	NA	TGTGCCAGCAGTTTTCCAGCGGCGAGTTTGGAGACCCAGTACTTC	CASSFPAASLETQYF
TRBV6-5	NA	TRBJ2-7	NA	TGTGCCAGCAGTTACTCGAGAGGGGCCCATTACGAGCAGTACTTC	CASSYSRGAHYEQYF
TRBV5-1	NA	TRBJ2-1	TRBD2	TGCGCCAGCGGGACTAGCGGGATAGGAGGCGATGAGCAGTTCTTC	CASGTSGIGGDEQFF
TRBV12-3/TRBV12-4	NA	TRBJ1-6	NA	TGTGCCAGCAGTTTGCGGGGGGCGCGAAATTCACCCCTCCACTTT	CASSLRGARNSPLHF
TRBV28	NA	TRBJ2-6	NA	TGTGCCAGCAATTCAGGGCCTGGTGGCGTCCTGACTTTC	CASNSGPGGVLTF
TRBV6-5	many	TRBJ1-1	NA	TGTGCCAGCAGTTACGCCGCGGGGGGGGCTCCCTACACTGAAGCTTTCTTT	CASSYAAGGAPYTEAFF
TRBV9	few	TRBJ2-3	NA	TGTGCCAGCAGCCCCCATGGGTCATCAGATACGCAGTATTTT	CASSPHGSSDTQYF
TRBV12-3/TRBV12-4	NA	TRBJ2-5	TRBD2	TGTGCCAGCAGTCGAATAGCGGGAGGGGGGGAGACCCAGTACTTC	CASSRIAGGGETQYF
TRBV20-1	few	TRBJ1-1	NA	TGCCGTTACAGGGCCGGGGACACTGAAGCTTTCTTT	CRYRAGDTEAFF
TRBV12-5	few	TRBJ2-3	TRBD2	TGTGCTAGTGGCCCCGGGGTAGCGGGGGGGTTGGAGGGCACAGATACGCAGTATTTT	CASGPGVAGGLEGTDTQYF
TRBV15	NA	TRBJ2-1	TRBD2	TGTGCCACCAGCAGAGTCTTAGCTAGCGGGAGCAATGAGCAGTTCTTC	CATSRVLASGSNEQFF
TRBV20-1	NA	TRBJ1-5	NA	TGCAGTGCTAGAGCCCCAGCCACCTTCAATCAGCCCCAGCATTTT	CSARAPATFNQPQHF
TRBV5-5	few	TRBJ1-4	NA	TGTGCCAGCAGCCCCCGTTTTGGGGAAAAACTGTTTTTT	CASSPRFGEKLFF
TRBV6-5	few	TRBJ2-1	TRBD2	TGTGCCAGCAGTTACTTGGCTAGCGGGAGCCGCTCCTACAATGAGCAGTTCTTC	CASSYLASGSRSYNEQFF
TRBV5-5	NA	TRBJ1-4	NA	TGTGCCAGCAGCTTGGTGGCCGGAGAAAAACTGTTTTTT	CASSLVAGEKLFF
TRBV14	few	TRBJ2-3	TRBD1	TGTGCCAGCAGCCGACAGGGATGGACAGATACGCAGTATTTT	CASSRQGWTDTQYF
TRBV7-8	NA	TRBJ1-1	NA	TGTGCCAGCAGCTTCGAACTTGGGTGGTCTGAAGCTTTCTTT	CASSFELGWSEAFF